Sequencing of this T cell receptor (beta chain) was carried out in a study of blood T cell repertoires in COVID-19. For the study at large: The cDNA or gDNA used as material had been derived from T cells, B-cell-depleted T cells, or PBMCs.

In the study's own analysis: Amplified reference gene primers provided the basis for estimating nucleated cell counts. Clones were read by immunoSEQ multiplex PCR, and TCRdb kept only the in-frame ones, dropping some. That table gives V, J and clone size, and the DNA gave D and trimming. The profile shows about 58,000 clones, around 79% of them singletons. The CDR3 extends over 16 amino acids. Per germline, CDR1 WSHSY and CDR2 SAAADI. V was clipped by 0 bases and J by 3 bases; unmatched bases: 4. The TCR sequence derives from a human donor in a cohort sampled during active COVID-19. Sequences were obtained from peripheral blood. The genes are TRBV10-2 and TRBJ1-2; 10 nucleotides align to TRBD1. The CDR3 reads CASSESRTGGDYGYTF. In nucleotides, the CDR3 is TGCGCCAGCAGTGAGTCAAGGACAGGGGGTGACTATGGCTACACCTTC.